One sample yielded the 20 T cell receptor beta chains listed below, sequenced in a study of blood T cell repertoires in COVID-19. Produced via immunoSEQ multiplex PCR; TCRdb's table is partial and in-frame only. The sample contains roughly 200,000 clones, about 76% of which appear only once. Sequencing was carried out using peripheral blood. The receptors stem from a woman between 40 and 50 years old with COVID-19, enrolled during active disease.

This clone showed up just a few times. The chain joins TRBV10-2 to TRBJ2-1; 7 bases align to TRBD2. The CDR3 contains 14 residues. With 6 bases clipped from V and 3 bases from J, the junction kept 5 bases outside the gene matches. Germline CDR1 reads WSHSY; CDR2 reads SAAADI. This chain's CDR3 is CASRRREFYNEQFF. CDR3 bases: TGCGCCAGCAGAAGGCGGGAGTTCTACAATGAGCAGTTCTTC.

The J gene is TRBJ1-5, the V gene TRBV5-4; 7 nucleotides line up with TRBD1. J lost 1 base, V lost 5 bases, and 15 bases had no gene match. Germline CDR1 reads SGHNT; CDR2 reads YYREEE (reference sequence). The CDR3 spans 18 residues. Here the CDR3 reads CASRETKTTGNSNQPQHF. CDR3 nucleotide sequence: TGTGCCAGCAGGGAAACGAAGACGACAGGGAACAGCAATCAGCCCCAGCATTTT.

This sequence joins TRBV12-3 or TRBV12-4 and TRBJ1-5, with D maybe TRBD1 (6 bases). The CDR3 is made up of 13 amino acids. V gave up 5 bases and J gave up 6 bases, with 11 bases separating them. CDR3 in amino acids: CASSRGGGQPQHF. CDR3 nucleotide sequence: TGTGCCAGCAGTAGGGGGGGCGGTCAGCCCCAGCATTTT.

The chain combines TRBV7-3 with TRBJ1-2, with D possibly matching TRBD1 (6 bases). V lost 3 bases to trimming and J lost 2 bases, with 16 bases between them. The germline gives CDR1 SGHTA, CDR2 FQGTGA. The CDR3 covers 16 residues. In nucleotides, the CDR3 is TGTGCCAGCAGCTTGGGACCGACAGGCATCAACTATGGCTACACCTTC. The encoded protein is CASSLGPTGINYGYTF.

The chain uses TRBV12-3 or TRBV12-4 and TRBJ1-6; D uncertain. The CDR3 is made up of 12 amino acids. Trimming cost V 6 bases and J 4 bases, with 4 bases left between them. The CDR3 coding sequence is TGTGCCAGCAGCCCGTATAATTCACCCCTCCACTTT. Protein sequence: CASSPYNSPLHF.

V is TRBV11-3 and J is TRBJ2-1, with 7 bases matching TRBD1. Per the germline V gene, CDR1 is SGHNT and CDR2 is YENEEA. This CDR3 has 17 residues. After removal of 6 bases from V and 9 bases from J, the junction contained 20 bases not matched to a gene. CDR3 nucleotide sequence: TGTGCCAGCAGTTATACTTGGACAGGTGGTCTGGGTGGTGAGCAGTTCTTC. Translation: CASSYTWTGGLGGEQFF. The whole variable domain, filled in from reference TRBV11-3 and TRBJ2-1, reads EAGVVQSPRYKIIEKKQPVAFWCNPISGHNTLYWYLQNLGQGPELLIRYENEEAVDDSQLPKDRFSAERLKGVDSTLKIQPAELGDSAVYLCASSYTWTGGLGGEQFFGPGTRLTVL.

CDR3 DNA sequence: TGTGCCTGGAGTATCGAGTTCCAAGAGACCCAGTACTTC. Translating gives CAWSIEFQETQYF. The chain is built from TRBV30 and TRBJ2-5; unclear D gene. From germline, CDR1 is GTSNPN and CDR2 SVGIG (reference sequence). V gave up 2 bases and J gave up 1 base, with 8 bases separating them. This CDR3 contains 13 residues.

This rearrangement joins TRBV20-1 to TRBJ2-5, with 10 nucleotides matching TRBD1. The V segment lost 3 bases and the J segment 4 bases; nucleotides outside the gene matches: 2. The CDR3 consists of 13 residues. Germline assignment: CDR1 DFQATT and CDR2 SNEGSKA (reference sequence). In DNA, the CDR3 is TGCAGTGCTAGTGACAGGGGGCGAGAGACCCAGTACTTC. Residues: CSASDRGRETQYF.

The CDR3 sequence: CASSQDGGTEGEQYF. The CDR3 nucleotides are TGTGCCAGCAGCCAAGATGGGGGGACTGAAGGGGAGCAGTACTTC. The chain is built from TRBV4-2 and TRBJ2-7; D is possibly TRBD2 (6 bases). CDR3 length: 15 residues. V dropped 0 bases and J dropped 7 bases, with 16 bases sitting between them. Germline V gene sequence: CDR1 LGHNA, CDR2 YNFKEQ.

This chain uses TRBV18 with TRBJ2-6; D call uncertain. The V end was cut by 3 bases, the J end by 2 bases, with 17 bases between. This CDR3 spans 18 amino acids. Germline-derived CDR1 and CDR2 are KGHSH and LQKENI. CDR3 amino acids: CASSPAALPEPGANVLTF. The CDR3 bases are TGTGCCAGCTCACCGGCGGCCTTACCCGAACCTGGGGCCAACGTCCTGACTTTC.

The V call is TRBV6-5, the J call TRBJ1-5; 8 positions match TRBD1. V trimming: 2 bases; J trimming: 5 bases; junction bases outside the gene matches: 5. The CDR3 is made up of 15 amino acids. Germline CDR1 is MNHEY and CDR2 is SVGAGI. Here the CDR3 reads CASSYNRGDDQPQHF. The DNA for the CDR3 is TGTGCCAGCAGTTACAACAGGGGGGATGATCAGCCCCAGCATTTT.

The chain employs TRBV7-2 and TRBJ1-5; TRBD1 aligns across 7 bases. V dropped 5 bases and J dropped 4; count of bases not matched to a gene: 11. Germline values: CDR1 SGHTA, CDR2 FQGNSA. This CDR3 has 16 amino acids. The CDR3 sequence: CASSASGTAYNQPQHF. The CDR3 coding sequence is TGTGCCAGCAGCGCCTCCGGGACAGCTTATAATCAGCCCCAGCATTTT.

The chain uses TRBV6-2 or TRBV6-3 and TRBJ1-5, with TRBD1 matching 11 bases. This CDR3 contains 16 residues. V was pared by 4 bases and J by 6 bases, with 8 bases of the junction left unmatched. Germline-derived CDR1 and CDR2 are MNHEY and SVGEGT. The DNA of the CDR3 is TGTGCCAGCAGTTCCTGGACAGGGGGCGAGGGTCAGCCCCAGCATTTT. Encoded protein: CASSSWTGGEGQPQHF.

CDR3: CASSPQNMNTEAFF. The CDR3 bases are TGTGCCAGCTCACCTCAGAACATGAACACTGAAGCTTTCTTT. The J gene is TRBJ1-1, the V gene TRBV18; no clear D. The CDR3 spans 14 residues. The V gene lost 3 bases and the J gene lost 0 bases, with 8 bases spanning the gap. Germline V gene data show CDR1 as KGHSH and CDR2 as LQKENI.

The chain couples TRBV9 to TRBJ2-1; weak D call: TRBD2 (7 bases). Germline CDR1 and CDR2: SGDLS and YYNGEE. The CDR3 is 15 amino acids. The V gene lost 3 bases and the J gene lost 6 bases, with 16 bases spanning the gap. The CDR3 DNA sequence: TGTGCCAGCAGCGGGTTTTCGGGGGGCTCCAATGAGCAGTTCTTC. It specifies CASSGFSGGSNEQFF.

The V and J genes are TRBV29-1 and TRBJ2-1; D remains unclear. The germline V gene has CDR1 SQVTM and CDR2 ANQGSEA. With 7 bases removed from V and 9 bases from J, the gap between germline ends came to 7 bases. The length of the CDR3 is 9 residues. The CDR3 nucleotides read TGCAGCGCCCCCGGTGAGCAGTTCTTC. Residues: CSAPGEQFF.

The table lists this clone with a count of one. V usage is TRBV10-3 and J usage is TRBJ2-3; 7 bases map to TRBD2. This CDR3 contains 17 residues. V lost 0 bases to trimming and J lost 0 bases; unmatched junction nucleotides: 6. Germline V gene sequence: CDR1 ENHRY, CDR2 SYGVKD. The chain's CDR3 is CAISESNLAASTDTQYF. In DNA form, the CDR3 reads TGTGCCATCAGTGAGTCGAATCTAGCGGCAAGCACAGATACGCAGTATTTT.

The chain couples TRBV5-4 to TRBJ1-4; TRBD1 aligns across 9 bases. Unmatched junction bases numbered 3, after V lost 1 base and J lost 5 bases. Germline CDR1 SGHNT, CDR2 YYREEE (reference sequence). The CDR3 has 15 amino acids. The CDR3 sequence is CASSLKGTGNEKLFF. Written as DNA, the CDR3 is TGTGCCAGCAGCTTGAAGGGGACAGGGAATGAAAAACTGTTTTTT.

This clone showed up just a few times. V and J are TRBV7-2 and TRBJ1-1; the match to TRBD1 covers 7 bases. This CDR3 is built from 16 residues. With 4 bases clipped from V and 4 bases from J, the junction kept 12 bases outside the gene matches. Germline V CDR1 and CDR2: SGHTA, FQGNSA. CDR3 protein: CASSSYSTGRSTEAFF. CDR3 sequence (DNA): TGTGCCAGCAGCTCCTACTCGACAGGGCGGAGCACTGAAGCTTTCTTT.

J is TRBJ2-1 and V is TRBV6-5, with D perhaps matching TRBD2 (5 bases). The V gene lost 10 bases and the J gene lost 11 bases, with 18 bases spanning the gap. Germline V gene lookup returns CDR1 MNHEY and CDR2 SVGAGI. This CDR3 is built from 12 residues. The CDR3 is CATSPGRGKQFF. For the CDR3, the DNA is TGTGCCACCTCCCCCGGCCGGGGTAAGCAGTTCTTC.